The clone carrying this T cell receptor (beta chain) was found many times. The antigen is unknown. This sample is part of a study of T cell repertoires in cytomegalovirus infection. Background on the study: Alongside well-studied HLA-B-restricted CMV epitopes, recently identified HLA-C-restricted CMV epitopes were also used. Public TCR beta signatures marked donors with CMV infection and the matching HLA.

Notes on the study in general: There were HLA-C-restricted CMV-specific TCR beta clonotypes dominating the ex vivo response. Summed frequency of public TCR beta families distinguished CMV carriers with the relevant HLA.

TCRdb fed the reads into MiXCR, producing one record per CDR3 protein. The sample holds some 320,000 distinct CDR3 sequences, just under 30% seen once. V dropped 3 bases and J dropped 3 bases, with 8 bases sitting between them. This CDR3 has 13 amino acids. Germline V CDR1 and CDR2: MDHEN, SYDVKM. The chain recombines TRBV28 with TRBJ1-1; D perhaps matches TRBD1 (6 bases). The material sequenced was cultured PBMCs, taken from culture after CMV antigen stimulation. This TCR was recovered from a human donor in good health (CMV status not recorded). Some clones in this sample may be carry-over from other donors' samples. CDR3 in amino acids: CASSLGADTEAFF. The CDR3 DNA sequence: TGTGCCAGCAGTTTGGGGGCGGACACTGAAGCTTTCTTT.